A selection of T cell receptor beta chains follows, all from one sample in a study of T cell responses to AZD1222 COVID-19 vaccine. Profiling relied on immunoSEQ multiplex PCR, and the TCRdb table lists in-frame clones only, not all of them. In the table there are 82,000 or so clones, roughly 90% of which are singletons. The source material was peripheral blood, sampled on day 0 of AZD1222 vaccination. These receptors were taken from an adult in good health. CDR3s include the opening cysteine and the closing phenylalanine or tryptophan. Each record gives: V gene, J gene, D gene, clone size, CDR3 DNA, CDR3 protein. A D gene is named only where the DNA matches it firmly. The size field is filled for only some rows; it gives once, few, many or a size class.

V gene: TRBV5-1; J gene: TRBJ2-4; D gene: NA; clone size: NA; CDR3 DNA: TGCGCCAGCAAGCGGAGGGAGAGGAACATTCAGTACTTC; CDR3 protein: CASKRRERNIQYF
V gene: TRBV5-1; J gene: TRBJ2-7; D gene: NA; clone size: NA; CDR3 DNA: TGCGCCAGCAGCTTGGGAGGGGGGACCTCCTACGAGCAGTACTTC; CDR3 protein: CASSLGGGTSYEQYF
V gene: TRBV19; J gene: TRBJ1-3; D gene: NA; clone size: NA; CDR3 DNA: TGTGCCAGTAGTATAGTACTGGGACGGATCTCTGGAAACACCATATATTTT; CDR3 protein: CASSIVLGRISGNTIYF
V gene: TRBV11-2; J gene: TRBJ2-7; D gene: TRBD1; clone size: NA; CDR3 DNA: TGTGCCAGCGGACAGGGGACCTACGAGCAGTACTTC; CDR3 protein: CASGQGTYEQYF
V gene: TRBV5-1; J gene: TRBJ1-4; D gene: NA; clone size: once; CDR3 DNA: TGCGCCAGCAGCCCGGGGGGCACGGCAACTAATGAAAAACTGTTTTTT; CDR3 protein: CASSPGGTATNEKLFF
V gene: TRBV19; J gene: TRBJ1-1; D gene: NA; clone size: NA; CDR3 DNA: TGTGCCAGTAGTAAGGGGAAGGAGACTGAAGCTTTCTTT; CDR3 protein: CASSKGKETEAFF
V gene: TRBV11-2; J gene: TRBJ2-3; D gene: TRBD2; clone size: NA; CDR3 DNA: TGTGCCAGCAGCTTAAGTGAAAGCGGGGATCAGTATTTT; CDR3 protein: CASSLSESGDQYF
V gene: TRBV28; J gene: TRBJ1-3; D gene: NA; clone size: NA; CDR3 DNA: TGTGCCAGCAGTTTCAGGGAACTCTCTGGAAACACCATATATTTT; CDR3 protein: CASSFRELSGNTIYF
V gene: TRBV24-1; J gene: TRBJ1-1; D gene: NA; clone size: NA; CDR3 DNA: TGTGCCACCAGCGTTGGGGTCGAAGCTTTCTTT; CDR3 protein: CATSVGVEAFF
V gene: TRBV19; J gene: TRBJ2-1; D gene: NA; clone size: once; CDR3 DNA: TGTGCCAGTAGTATACAGGTCTCCTACAATGAGCAGTTCTTC; CDR3 protein: CASSIQVSYNEQFF
V gene: TRBV28; J gene: TRBJ2-1; D gene: NA; clone size: NA; CDR3 DNA: TGTGCCAGCAGGGATGACCGATACAGGGTCGCCAGCTACAATGAGCAGTTCTTC; CDR3 protein: CASRDDRYRVASYNEQFF
V gene: TRBV29-1; J gene: TRBJ1-1; D gene: NA; clone size: NA; CDR3 DNA: TGCAGCGTTTTTCTGAACACTGAAGCTTTCTTT; CDR3 protein: CSVFLNTEAFF
V gene: TRBV4-3; J gene: TRBJ2-1; D gene: NA; clone size: NA; CDR3 DNA: TGCGCCAGCAGCCAAGATCGGGCCCGGAGGGGCTATGAGCAGTTCTTC; CDR3 protein: CASSQDRARRGYEQFF
V gene: TRBV25-1; J gene: TRBJ2-5; D gene: TRBD2; clone size: NA; CDR3 DNA: TGTGCCAGCAGTGCCTACGAACTAGCGGGGGGCCAAGAGACCCAGTACTTC; CDR3 protein: CASSAYELAGGQETQYF
V gene: TRBV21-1; J gene: TRBJ1-3; D gene: NA; clone size: few; CDR3 DNA: TGTGCCAGCAGCAGTTGCCCGGGATCTGGAAACACCATATATTTT; CDR3 protein: CASSSCPGSGNTIYF
V gene: TRBV3-1/TRBV3-2; J gene: TRBJ1-3; D gene: NA; clone size: NA; CDR3 DNA: TGTGCCAGCAGCCGCCAAGGAGAGGGAAACACCATATATTTT; CDR3 protein: CASSRQGEGNTIYF
V gene: TRBV27; J gene: TRBJ2-5; D gene: TRBD1; clone size: NA; CDR3 DNA: TGTGCCAGCAGCCCTCCCCGGGACAGGACGAAAGAGACCCAGTACTTC; CDR3 protein: CASSPPRDRTKETQYF
V gene: TRBV2; J gene: TRBJ2-7; D gene: NA; clone size: NA; CDR3 DNA: TGTGCCAGCAGGGAGGCCGGAGCCCAGGGCTTC; CDR3 protein: CASREAGAQGF
V gene: TRBV6-2/TRBV6-3; J gene: TRBJ1-5; D gene: NA; clone size: NA; CDR3 DNA: TGTGCCAGCAGTTACCCTTTCGTGAGGGAGGCAGAAGATCAGCCCCAGCATTTT; CDR3 protein: CASSYPFVREAEDQPQHF
V gene: TRBV9; J gene: TRBJ2-5; D gene: NA; clone size: NA; CDR3 DNA: TGTGCCAGCAGCCGTAGCCCCCAAGAGACCCAGTACTTC; CDR3 protein: CASSRSPQETQYF
V gene: TRBV7-8; J gene: TRBJ1-3; D gene: NA; clone size: NA; CDR3 DNA: TGTGCCAGCAGCACTAACCAAGGGACTGGAAACACCATATATTTT; CDR3 protein: CASSTNQGTGNTIYF
V gene: TRBV28; J gene: TRBJ1-4; D gene: NA; clone size: NA; CDR3 DNA: TGTGCCAGCAGGAGAACTAATGAAAAACTGTTTTTT; CDR3 protein: CASRRTNEKLFF
V gene: TRBV15; J gene: TRBJ2-3; D gene: NA; clone size: NA; CDR3 DNA: TGTGCCACCAGCAGAGATTCAGGAAATCAAGGGGGATTTCGCACAGATACGCAGTATTTT; CDR3 protein: CATSRDSGNQGGFRTDTQYF
V gene: TRBV14; J gene: TRBJ1-6; D gene: NA; clone size: NA; CDR3 DNA: TGTGCCAGCAGCCAACTGACGGTCAATTCACCCCTCCACTTT; CDR3 protein: CASSQLTVNSPLHF
V gene: TRBV10-3; J gene: TRBJ2-2; D gene: NA; clone size: NA; CDR3 DNA: TGTGCCATCAGTGAGCCTCGACAGAACACCGGGGAGCTGTTTTTT; CDR3 protein: CAISEPRQNTGELFF
V gene: TRBV7-8; J gene: TRBJ1-6; D gene: NA; clone size: NA; CDR3 DNA: TGTGCCAGCAGGGGGACCCGGGCTCCTTATAATTCACCCCTCCACTTT; CDR3 protein: CASRGTRAPYNSPLHF
V gene: TRBV7-9; J gene: TRBJ2-1; D gene: TRBD2; clone size: NA; CDR3 DNA: TGTGCCAGCAGCTTAGTTAGCGGGGGGGCCTACAATGAGCAGTTCTTC; CDR3 protein: CASSLVSGGAYNEQFF
V gene: TRBV19; J gene: TRBJ1-5; D gene: NA; clone size: NA; CDR3 DNA: TGTGCCAGTAGCCACCCTAAAGGGGGTTGGAGCAATCAGCCCCAGCATTTT; CDR3 protein: CASSHPKGGWSNQPQHF
V gene: TRBV5-4; J gene: TRBJ2-5; D gene: NA; clone size: NA; CDR3 DNA: TGTGCCAGCACCATCCGGGGTTACCAAGAGACCCAGTACTTC; CDR3 protein: CASTIRGYQETQYF
V gene: TRBV7-2; J gene: TRBJ2-7; D gene: TRBD1; clone size: NA; CDR3 DNA: TGTGCCAGCAGCCCACCCAGGGGGATGGGGGAGCAGTACTTC; CDR3 protein: CASSPPRGMGEQYF
V gene: TRBV6-5; J gene: TRBJ2-7; D gene: TRBD1; clone size: NA; CDR3 DNA: TGTGCCAGCAGACCCCCCGGACAGGGCTACGAGCAGTACTTC; CDR3 protein: CASRPPGQGYEQYF
V gene: TRBV3-1/TRBV3-2; J gene: TRBJ1-1; D gene: NA; clone size: NA; CDR3 DNA: TGTGCCAGCAGCCAACAAGGGGCGTTAAGCGGCCCTGAAGCTTTCTTT; CDR3 protein: CASSQQGALSGPEAFF
V gene: TRBV7-2; J gene: TRBJ2-7; D gene: NA; clone size: NA; CDR3 DNA: TGTGCCAGCAGCTTAGCCCAGGGGCTCTACGAGCAGTACTTC; CDR3 protein: CASSLAQGLYEQYF
V gene: TRBV6-5; J gene: TRBJ1-1; D gene: NA; clone size: few; CDR3 DNA: TGTGCCAGCAGTTATACGACAGGTTACACTGAAGCTTTCTTT; CDR3 protein: CASSYTTGYTEAFF
V gene: TRBV28; J gene: TRBJ2-5; D gene: TRBD1; clone size: NA; CDR3 DNA: TGTGCCAGCAGTGGGACAGCGGAGACCCAGTACTTC; CDR3 protein: CASSGTAETQYF
V gene: TRBV5-3; J gene: TRBJ1-2; D gene: NA; clone size: NA; CDR3 DNA: TGTGCCAGAATTCAACAGGGTTTCGATGGCTACACCTTC; CDR3 protein: CARIQQGFDGYTF
V gene: TRBV20-1; J gene: TRBJ1-1; D gene: NA; clone size: NA; CDR3 DNA: TGCAGTGCTAGTTTAGAGGGTTTTGAAGCTTTCTTT; CDR3 protein: CSASLEGFEAFF
V gene: TRBV5-1; J gene: TRBJ1-3; D gene: TRBD1; clone size: NA; CDR3 DNA: TGCGCCAGCAGCTTGGTCCGACAGGGGGCGGCTGGAAACACCATATATTTT; CDR3 protein: CASSLVRQGAAGNTIYF
V gene: TRBV11-2; J gene: TRBJ2-1; D gene: TRBD1; clone size: NA; CDR3 DNA: TGTGCCAGCAGCTGGGGACAGGGGGCTGCCTACAATGAGCAGTTCTTC; CDR3 protein: CASSWGQGAAYNEQFF
V gene: TRBV5-1; J gene: TRBJ1-2; D gene: NA; clone size: NA; CDR3 DNA: TGCGCCAGCAGCCTGTCCCTGAATAACTATGGCTACACCTTC; CDR3 protein: CASSLSLNNYGYTF
V gene: TRBV6-6; J gene: TRBJ1-3; D gene: NA; clone size: NA; CDR3 DNA: TGTGCCAGCAGTTACCCAAGCTCTGGAAACACCATATATTTT; CDR3 protein: CASSYPSSGNTIYF
V gene: TRBV25-1; J gene: TRBJ1-2; D gene: NA; clone size: NA; CDR3 DNA: TGTGCCAGCAGTCGGCTGGGGACTAACTATGGCTACACCTTC; CDR3 protein: CASSRLGTNYGYTF
V gene: TRBV11-2; J gene: TRBJ1-6; D gene: TRBD1; clone size: NA; CDR3 DNA: TGTGCCAGCAGCTTGACAGGGTATAATTCACCCCTCCACTTT; CDR3 protein: CASSLTGYNSPLHF
V gene: TRBV20-1; J gene: TRBJ1-5; D gene: NA; clone size: NA; CDR3 DNA: TGCAGTGCTAGTTTAATAAGGGGTCAGCCCCAGCATTTT; CDR3 protein: CSASLIRGQPQHF
V gene: TRBV28; J gene: TRBJ1-2; D gene: NA; clone size: NA; CDR3 DNA: TGTGCCAGCAGTTTTGGGGGGGCGCTCGGTGGCTACACCTTC; CDR3 protein: CASSFGGALGGYTF
V gene: TRBV5-6; J gene: TRBJ1-1; D gene: TRBD1; clone size: NA; CDR3 DNA: TGTGCCAGCAGCTTGGAAGACAGGGGGCGGACTGAAGCTTTCTTT; CDR3 protein: CASSLEDRGRTEAFF
V gene: TRBV6-5; J gene: TRBJ1-2; D gene: NA; clone size: NA; CDR3 DNA: TGTGCCAGCTACGGGTCGGGGCTTGGGTATGGCTACACCTTC; CDR3 protein: CASYGSGLGYGYTF
V gene: TRBV7-2; J gene: TRBJ1-6; D gene: TRBD1; clone size: NA; CDR3 DNA: TGTGCCAGCAGCCTAGCCGGGACAGGGGAATCACCCCTCCACTTT; CDR3 protein: CASSLAGTGESPLHF
V gene: TRBV2; J gene: TRBJ1-2; D gene: NA; clone size: NA; CDR3 DNA: TGTGCCAGCATGGAGGAGGTGGGCTACACCTTC; CDR3 protein: CASMEEVGYTF
V gene: TRBV5-1; J gene: TRBJ1-1; D gene: NA; clone size: NA; CDR3 DNA: TGCGCCAGCAGCTTGGTGACAGCTCAGGAAGGAGCTTTCTTT; CDR3 protein: CASSLVTAQEGAFF
V gene: TRBV5-6; J gene: TRBJ1-6; D gene: NA; clone size: NA; CDR3 DNA: TGTGCCAGCAGCGTCCTATCGGGGAGCTCCTATAATTCACCCCTCCACTTT; CDR3 protein: CASSVLSGSSYNSPLHF
V gene: TRBV3-1/TRBV3-2; J gene: TRBJ2-7; D gene: NA; clone size: NA; CDR3 DNA: TGTGCCAGCAGCCAAGTACAGTCCTACGAGCAGTACTTC; CDR3 protein: CASSQVQSYEQYF
V gene: TRBV5-1; J gene: TRBJ2-7; D gene: NA; clone size: NA; CDR3 DNA: TGCGCCAGCAGCTTGGCCGCCGACAACTCCTACGAGCAGTACTTC; CDR3 protein: CASSLAADNSYEQYF
V gene: TRBV21-1; J gene: TRBJ2-7; D gene: NA; clone size: NA; CDR3 DNA: TGTGCCAGCAGCAATTGGCGTGGGGTCAGCCGGGGATCCTACGAGCAGTACTTC; CDR3 protein: CASSNWRGVSRGSYEQYF
V gene: TRBV19; J gene: TRBJ1-5; D gene: TRBD1; clone size: few; CDR3 DNA: TGTGCCAGTAGTACAAACCGGGACAGCTATCAGCCCCAGCATTTT; CDR3 protein: CASSTNRDSYQPQHF
V gene: TRBV28; J gene: TRBJ1-1; D gene: NA; clone size: few; CDR3 DNA: TGTGCCAGCAGTTTAGGAGGGAACACTGAAGCTTTCTTT; CDR3 protein: CASSLGGNTEAFF